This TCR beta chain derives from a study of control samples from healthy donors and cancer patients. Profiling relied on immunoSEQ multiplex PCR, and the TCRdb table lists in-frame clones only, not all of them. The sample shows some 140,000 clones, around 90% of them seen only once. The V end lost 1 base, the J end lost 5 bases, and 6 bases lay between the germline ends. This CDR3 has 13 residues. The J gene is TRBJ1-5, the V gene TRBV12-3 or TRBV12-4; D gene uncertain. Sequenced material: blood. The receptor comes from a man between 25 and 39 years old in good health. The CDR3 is CASSLGLDQPQHF. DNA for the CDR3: TGTGCCAGCAGTTTAGGTCTCGATCAGCCCCAGCATTTT.